Listed below are T cell receptor beta chains from one sample, sequenced in a study of blood T cell repertoires in COVID-19. TCRdb keeps only in-frame clones here, not all; method: immunoSEQ multiplex PCR. The sample records some 200,000 clones, about 87% being singletons. Sequenced sample: peripheral blood. These TCRs come from a woman between 18 and 29 years old who had recovered from COVID-19. Each CDR3 is given with its conserved first and last residue. Each record gives: J gene, V gene, D gene, clone size, CDR3 protein, CDR3 DNA. A D gene is named only where the DNA matches it firmly. For some rows the clone size is stated as once, few or many, or as a class when expanded; others skip it.

TRBJ1-1	TRBV5-1	TRBD1	-	CASSSSGTGYTEAFF	TGCGCCAGCAGTTCTTCCGGGACAGGGTACACTGAAGCTTTCTTT
TRBJ1-1	TRBV19	-	few	CASSVSVRVSEAFF	TGTGCCAGTAGTGTCTCGGTGCGGGTATCTGAAGCTTTCTTT
TRBJ2-3	TRBV5-1	TRBD2	once	CASSIGTSGRVVDTQYF	TGCGCCAGCAGCATAGGGACTAGCGGGAGGGTTGTGGATACGCAGTATTTT
TRBJ2-2	TRBV7-2	TRBD2	-	CASSLQAGDTGELFF	TGTGCCAGCAGCTTACAAGCGGGGGACACCGGGGAGCTGTTTTTT
TRBJ2-3	TRBV4-1	TRBD2	-	CASSQGRSGGPTDTQYF	TGCGCCAGCAGCCAAGGTAGGAGCGGGGGGCCCACAGATACGCAGTATTTT
TRBJ1-6	TRBV25-1	-	-	CASSEIGQMNSPLHF	TGTGCCAGCAGTGAAATAGGACAGATGAATTCACCCCTCCACTTT
TRBJ2-1	TRBV13	-	-	CASGRGSYNEQFF	TGTGCCAGCGGGCGGGGTTCATACAATGAGCAGTTCTTC
TRBJ2-2	TRBV11-3	-	once	CASSLTGGDTGELFF	TGTGCCAGCAGCCTCACGGGCGGGGACACCGGGGAGCTGTTTTTT
TRBJ2-1	TRBV24-1	TRBD2	-	CATSELTSGNANEQFF	TGTGCCACCAGTGAACTGACTAGCGGGAACGCTAATGAGCAGTTCTTC
TRBJ2-2	TRBV19	TRBD1	-	CASSSRDRGFPGELFF	TGTGCCAGTAGTTCCCGGGACAGGGGTTTTCCCGGGGAGCTGTTTTTT
TRBJ2-6	TRBV27	-	-	CASSLYGGRGANVLTF	TGTGCCAGCAGTTTATACGGGGGAAGGGGGGCCAACGTCCTGACTTTC
TRBJ2-1	TRBV5-1	-	-	CASSLWEAGGPYNEQFF	TGCGCCAGCAGCTTATGGGAGGCAGGGGGTCCCTACAATGAGCAGTTCTTC
TRBJ2-6	TRBV6-5	-	-	CASSYRPGTGANVLTF	TGTGCCAGCAGTTACCGCCCAGGGACTGGGGCCAACGTCCTGACTTTC
TRBJ2-3	TRBV6-5	-	-	CASRAGVRTDTQYF	TGTGCCAGCAGGGCAGGGGTCCGAACAGATACGCAGTATTTT
TRBJ2-5	TRBV5-8	-	-	CASSLALGQQETQYF	TGTGCCAGCAGCTTGGCCTTAGGACAGCAAGAGACCCAGTACTTC